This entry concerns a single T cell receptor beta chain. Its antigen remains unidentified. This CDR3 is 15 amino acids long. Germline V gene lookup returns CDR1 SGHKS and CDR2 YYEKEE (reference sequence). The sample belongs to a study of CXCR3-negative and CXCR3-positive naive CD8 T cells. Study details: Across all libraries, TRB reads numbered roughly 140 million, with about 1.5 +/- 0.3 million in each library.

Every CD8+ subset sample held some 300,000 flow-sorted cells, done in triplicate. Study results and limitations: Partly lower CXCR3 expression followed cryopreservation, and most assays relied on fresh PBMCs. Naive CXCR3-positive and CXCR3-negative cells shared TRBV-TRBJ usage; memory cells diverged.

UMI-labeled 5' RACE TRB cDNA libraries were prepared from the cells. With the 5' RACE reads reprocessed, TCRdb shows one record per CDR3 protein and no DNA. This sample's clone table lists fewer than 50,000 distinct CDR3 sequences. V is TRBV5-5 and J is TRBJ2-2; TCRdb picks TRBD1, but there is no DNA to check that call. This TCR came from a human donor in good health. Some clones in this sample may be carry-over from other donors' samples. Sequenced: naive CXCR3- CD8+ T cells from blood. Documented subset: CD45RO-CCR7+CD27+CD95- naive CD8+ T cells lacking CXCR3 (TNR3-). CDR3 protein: CASSSVGRDTGELFF.